This T cell receptor beta chain was captured by sequencing in a study of naive and memory T cell subsets. Findings and caveats of the study: Over 85% of naive TCR sequences appeared only once, unlike memory subsets.

The beta constant-region primer was an equimolar mix of two oligonucleotides covering TRBC1 and TRBC2. Nested alpha and beta constant-region primers with the SP2 primer drove four PCR rounds on ligated cDNA. A 12-nucleotide UMI and the SP2 primer were added to the cDNA 3' end by oligonucleotide ligation. TCRdb re-analysed the UMI-ligation and nested PCR reads in MiXCR, keeping a single row per CDR3 protein. The sample gives 4,000 or so distinct CDR3 sequences, around 5% of which show up once; about 26% is in the top ten. This clonotype has at least ten counts. Its antigen is not identified. The CDR3 contains 12 residues. Trimming pared 1 base from V and 7 bases from J, leaving 10 bases between. CDR1 and CDR2 from the germline V gene are DFQATT and SNEGSKA (reference sequence).

The rearrangement uses TRBV20-1 and TRBJ1-1; no firm D call. The specimen sequenced was effector memory CD8+ T cells from blood. Described subset: effector memory, CD45RA- CD27-. The receptor's source is a human donor in good health. The chain's CDR3 is CSARVSVLEAFF. Written as DNA, the CDR3 is TGCAGTGCTAGAGTTTCGGTACTTGAAGCTTTCTTT.